Below, one T cell receptor beta chain is given with its context. These data are taken from a study of CD8 T cells in Susac syndrome. The RNA, 0.5 to 1 ug, was put through reverse transcription using random hexamers. TCR beta CDR3 was amplified by immunoSEQ covering 54 Vbeta and 13 Jbeta. TCRdb used MiXCR to reprocess the immunoSEQ multiplex PCR reads, holding one entry per CDR3 protein. The sample consists of fewer than 70,000 distinct CDR3 sequences, 95% of them appearing once. CD8+ and CD4+ T cells were negatively isolated; TEMRA cells were FACS-enriched. Germline values: CDR1 SQVTM, CDR2 ANQGSEA. The CDR3 runs to 10 residues. Deletions cut 5 bases from V and 8 bases from J, with 9 bases between.

Specimen: CD8+ T cells from PBMCs. This chain connects TRBV29-1 to TRBJ1-1, with unresolved D. The clonotype was recovered from a human donor in good health. CDR3 loop: CSVYLREAFF. In DNA, the CDR3 is TGCAGCGTTTATCTCAGAGAAGCTTTCTTT.